This T cell receptor beta chain comes out of a study of a mutant IDH1 vaccine in newly diagnosed glioma (dated by TCRdb to the early 2020s). Broadly, across the study: Vaccination was initiated 4-6 weeks after radiotherapy alone, or concurrently with temozolomide cycles in the chemotherapy-containing groups. Visit V12 was the week-35 safety follow-up and visit V13 was the week-47 end of study. Six visits were used for peripheral blood collection: V03 (baseline), V05, V07, V10, V12 and V13. For exploratory analyses, longitudinal TCRB deep sequencing was carried out in 25 treated patients wherever samples were available. Before enrollment, most patients had been given radiochemotherapy with temozolomide as standard therapy, while the rest had received either radiotherapy alone or temozolomide alone. The 30 to 40 treated patients were 62.5% male and roughly 40% female, with a mean age of approximately 40 years.

This specimen's time point label, interpreted: week 35, safety follow-up. Each vaccine dose, consisting of 300 ug of a 20-mer mutant IDH1 peptide in Montanide, was administered subcutaneously with topical imiquimod. Patients received eight vaccinations in weeks 1, 3, 5, 7, 11, 15, 19 and 23, corresponding to visits V03 through V10. Newly diagnosed WHO grade 3 or 4 IDH1-mutant astrocytomas showing loss of nuclear ATRX were present in the donors. The samples were drawn from NOA16, a multicentre, single-arm, open-label phase I trial in Germany that tested a mutant IDH1 peptide vaccine in humans for the first time. Genomic DNA for TCRB sequencing was isolated from EDTA blood with the DNeasy Blood and Tissue Kit. Its CDR3 holds 16 amino acids, cysteine through phenylalanine. Just the 48-base CDR3 DNA is kept, in frame starting at base 1. According to the germline V gene, CDR1 reads SGHVS and CDR2 reads FQNEAQ. V gives up 5 bases and J gives up 1 base, and the segment between their germline ends measures 17 bases.

Regarding this clone: Its antigen is currently not known. It has no much larger one-base neighbor in the sample; base qualities were not kept.

Library preparation used the immunoSEQ multiplex PCR assay. Rearranged TCR beta chain sequences were amplified with the hsTCRB Kit following the manufacturer's protocol. An Illumina MiSeq was used to sequence the TCRB libraries. Per the original workflow: Demultiplexing, trimming and gene mapping were performed with the kit vendor's proprietary platform. TCRdb took over this immuneACCESS table, retaining in-frame rearrangements with V and J assigned. Such tables are incomplete; in checked studies, under half of the missing clones stem from an unresolved V gene, and the remainder is unexplained. V and J calls and clone size follow that table, whereas D and trimming were derived from the DNA. Across this sample there are over 55,000 clones, with 81% seen only once. About 4.9% of the sample is in the top ten clones. General findings and caveats noted by the study authors: The authors stated that sample limitations prevented analyses of patient blood samples from being reproduced. Immune responses induced by the vaccine were seen in 90% to 95% of patients across multiple MHC alleles. PBMC samples for TCRB deep sequencing were selected based on availability. Pseudoprogression appeared unrelated to alterations in the top peripheral T cell clonotypes detected by TCRB sequencing.

The chain couples TRBV7-8 to TRBJ1-1; the D gene is possibly TRBD1, with 5 bases matching. Here the sequenced sample was PBMCs, taken from a glioma patient whose treatment included an IDH1 peptide vaccine. This receptor was obtained from a man aged 40-55 years with glioma. The DNA reads TGTGCCAGCAGCCCCACCCGGGGGGGGACGAACACTGAAGCTTTCTTT. Translated, it gives CASSPTRGGTNTEAFF.